The 22 T cell receptor beta chains in this list originate from one sample, sequenced in a study of cytomegalovirus exposure and HLA in healthy donors. The PCR used 60 Vbeta and 13 Jbeta primers. The assay was immunoSEQ multiplex PCR, and TCRdb's table has in-frame clones only and misses some. The table lists 95,000 to 150,000 clones, 70% to 90% of them singletons. Material: PBMCs. The receptors here all came from a man in his forties in good health and CMV-seronegative.

The chain couples TRBV28 to TRBJ1-1; TRBD1 matches 12 bases. The germline gives CDR1 MDHEN, CDR2 SYDVKM. Losses at the gene ends were 5 bases for V and 7 bases for J; bases not matched to a gene: 11. This CDR3 comprises 16 residues. The CDR3 nucleotides read TGTGCCAGCAGTCCCCTAGACCGGGACAGGGGGCGTGAAGCTTTCTTT. It encodes CASSPLDRDRGREAFF.

The J gene is TRBJ1-4, the V gene TRBV7-9; a possible D gene is TRBD1 (6 bases). Looked up from germline, CDR1 is SEHNR and CDR2 is FQNEAQ (reference sequence). The CDR3 sequence is 13 residues long. The V end lost 8 bases, the J end lost 8 bases, and 15 bases lay between the germline ends. The CDR3 DNA reads TGTGCCAGCGGGGGCCAGGGGACCGAAAAACTGTTTTTT. Its translation: CASGGQGTEKLFF. The whole variable domain, filled in from reference TRBV7-9 and TRBJ1-4, reads DTGVSQNPRHKITKRGQNVTFRCDPISEHNRLYWYRQTLGQGPEFLTYFQNEAQLEKSRLLSDRFSAERPKGSFSTLEIQRTEQGDSAMYLCASGGQGTEKLFFGSGTQLSVL.

On this clone itself: One end of the junction is discordant with germline, which a read error may explain. The chain joins TRBV25-1 to TRBJ1-4; D gene unclear. The germline V gene encodes CDR1 MGHDK and CDR2 SYGVNS. CDR3 length: 13 amino acids. CDR3 protein: CAGSAAGREKLFF. The CDR3 DNA reads TGTGCCGGCAGCGCAGCGGGTCGTGAAAAACTGTTTTTT.

This clone has just one count. The rearrangement joins TRBV18 to TRBJ2-3; TRBD2 matches 9 bases. Germline lookup yields CDR1 KGHSH and CDR2 LQKENI. After removal of 4 bases from V and 4 bases from J, the junction contained 6 bases not matched to a gene. CDR3 length equals 15 residues. CDR3 bases: TGTGCCAGCTCACAGTTAGCGGGAGACGCAGATACGCAGTATTTT. Encoded protein: CASSQLAGDADTQYF.

The chain combines TRBV19 with TRBJ1-1; 8 bases are shared with TRBD1. The CDR3 totals 15 residues. Germline V gene lookup returns CDR1 LNHDA and CDR2 SQIVND (reference sequence). The J segment lost 5 bases and the V segment lost 1 base, leaving 6 bases of the junction unmatched. CDR3 loop: CASSIGQGIWTEAFF. DNA of the CDR3: TGTGCCAGTAGTATAGGACAGGGGATTTGGACTGAAGCTTTCTTT.

The chain carries TRBV25-1 and TRBJ1-6, with no clear D. V lost 3 bases to trimming and J lost 7 bases, with 7 bases between them. This CDR3 region has 13 residues. Germline values: CDR1 MGHDK, CDR2 SYGVNS. CDR3 loop: CASSDSGNSPLHF. DNA of the CDR3: TGTGCCAGCAGTGACTCAGGAAATTCACCCCTCCACTTT.

The gene calls are TRBV5-1 and TRBJ2-3; a weak D match, TRBD1 (6 bases). V dropped 3 bases and J dropped 2 bases, with 10 bases sitting between them. The CDR3 contains 14 residues. Per germline, CDR1 SGHRS and CDR2 YFSETQ. CDR3 nucleotides: TGCGCCAGCAGCTCACGGACAGACACAGATACGCAGTATTTT. Translated: CASSSRTDTDTQYF.

This clone was seen once. The chain is built from TRBV7-2 and TRBJ2-1; 10 bases are a match to TRBD1. Germline V gene sequence: CDR1 SGHTA, CDR2 FQGNSA. CDR3 length equals 15 residues. J was trimmed by 4 bases and V by 5 bases; bases with no gene match: 5. CDR3 nucleotide sequence: TGTGCCAGCAGCATCCGGGACAGGGGTTACAATGAGCAGTTCTTC. It translates to CASSIRDRGYNEQFF.

The V call is TRBV7-3, the J call TRBJ1-1; 7 nucleotides agree with TRBD1. From germline, CDR1 is SGHTA and CDR2 FQGTGA. The trim removed 5 bases at V and 4 bases at J, leaving 4 bases unmatched. The CDR3 covers 13 residues. In DNA, the CDR3 is TGTGCCAGCAGCGCACAGGGGAGCACTGAAGCTTTCTTT. This gives the protein CASSAQGSTEAFF. The whole variable domain, filled in from reference TRBV7-3 and TRBJ1-1, reads GAGVSQTPSNKVTEKGKYVELRCDPISGHTALYWYRQSLGQGPEFLIYFQGTGAADDSGLPNDRFFAVRPEGSVSTLKIQRTERGDSAVYLCASSAQGSTEAFFGQGTRLTVV.

This clone was observed a handful of times. At one boundary the junction diverges from the germline segment, which might be a read error. The chain has TRBV27 and TRBJ2-7; 9 positions agree with TRBD1. This CDR3 is 15 amino acids long. The germline gives CDR1 MNHEY, CDR2 SMNVEV (reference sequence). The CDR3 reads CASSPGQGTSSEQYF. In DNA, the CDR3 is TGTGCCAGCAGTCCCGGACAGGGGACATCCTCCGAGCAGTACTTC.

The rearrangement joins TRBV4-2 to TRBJ1-2; unclear D gene. The germline V gene has CDR1 LGHNA and CDR2 YNFKEQ. There are 13 residues in the CDR3. V lost 4 bases and J 2 bases, leaving 8 bases between the germline ends. As DNA, the CDR3 is TGTGCCAGCAGCCTTTCGGGAAACTATGGCTACACCTTC. Translating gives CASSLSGNYGYTF.

This chain uses TRBV21-1 with TRBJ2-1; the table's D gene call, TRBD2, was not cross checked with the DNA. TRBV21-1 is given as a pseudogene. The CDR3 contains 13 residues. CDR3 coding DNA: TGTGCCAGCAGCGCCGGGACTAGGACCTGCCAGTTCTTC. It codes for CASSAGTRTCQFF.

Points on this clone: Sequence at one end of the junction differs from germline and may be a read error. The rearrangement links TRBV7-9 to TRBJ1-6; perhaps TRBD1 as D (6 bases). In germline, CDR1 is SEHNR, CDR2 FQNEAQ (reference sequence). This CDR3 contains 16 residues. The chain's CDR3 is CSSSLGWGGHNSPLHF. CDR3 nucleotides: TGTTCCAGCAGCTTAGGGTGGGGGGGGCATAATTCACCCCTCCACTTT.

This clone has just one count. The chain has TRBV6-4 and TRBJ2-3; TRBD2 aligns across 8 bases. This CDR3 spans 15 amino acids. Trimming at V came to 3 bases and at J to 5 bases, leaving 7 bases not matched to a gene. CDR1 MRHNA and CDR2 SNTAGT come from the germline V gene. The chain's CDR3 is CASSEAAGARDTQYF. The CDR3 coding sequence is TGTGCCAGCAGTGAGGCAGCGGGAGCTAGAGATACGCAGTATTTT.

The V gene is TRBV6-1, the J gene TRBJ2-1; D not certain. Germline V CDR1 and CDR2: MNHNS, SASEGT. Trimming removed 7 bases from V and 0 bases from J, with 13 bases in between. The length of the CDR3 is 15 residues. Here the CDR3 DNA reads TGTGCCAGCACTGAGACTGTGAGCTCCTACAATGAGCAGTTCTTC. Translating gives CASTETVSSYNEQFF.

The chain couples TRBV9 to TRBJ2-7; 8 nucleotides line up with TRBD2. Germline lookup yields CDR1 SGDLS and CDR2 YYNGEE. The CDR3 runs to 15 residues. V trimming: 8 bases; J trimming: 0 bases; junction bases outside the gene matches: 10. CDR3: CARVHSGESSYEQYF. CDR3 in DNA: TGTGCCAGGGTTCATAGCGGGGAAAGCTCCTACGAGCAGTACTTC.

The chain links TRBV5-1 to TRBJ1-1; D is perhaps TRBD1 (5 bases). Germline V gene lookup returns CDR1 SGHRS and CDR2 YFSETQ. There are 15 residues in the CDR3. Trimming cost V 0 bases and J 0 bases, with 9 bases left between them. CDR3 coding DNA: TGCGCCAGCAGCTTGGCGGCAGGGATGAACACTGAAGCTTTCTTT. Translation: CASSLAAGMNTEAFF.

This clone has only one observation. V gene TRBV19 combines with J gene TRBJ2-7; D may be TRBD1 (6 bases). CDR3 length: 17 residues. The germline gives CDR1 LNHDA, CDR2 SQIVND (reference sequence). The V end lost 2 bases, the J end lost 0 bases, and 17 bases lay between the germline ends. CDR3 in amino acids: CASSIRTDKQSSYEQYF. The CDR3 DNA sequence: TGTGCCAGTAGTATACGGACAGACAAACAAAGCTCCTACGAGCAGTACTTC.

This clone was counted a single time. The rearrangement joins TRBV7-9 to TRBJ2-2; 7 bases line up with TRBD1. Unmatched junction bases numbered 3, after V lost 5 bases and J lost 3 bases. This CDR3 comprises 14 residues. Germline V gene sequence: CDR1 SEHNR, CDR2 FQNEAQ (reference sequence). This CDR3 reads CASSTTGDTGELFF. For the CDR3, the DNA is TGTGCCAGCAGCACAACAGGGGACACCGGGGAGCTGTTTTTT.

This chain uses TRBV27 with TRBJ2-2; 8 nucleotides agree with TRBD1. With V trimmed by 5 bases and J by 1 base, 0 bases remained unmatched. The CDR3 has 14 amino acids. Germline V gene lookup returns CDR1 MNHEY and CDR2 SMNVEV (reference sequence). CDR3 in DNA: TGTGCCAGCAGTGGACAGGGGAACACCGGGGAGCTGTTTTTT. This codes for CASSGQGNTGELFF.

J is TRBJ1-4 and V is TRBV4-3; TRBD1 matches 7 bases. The CDR3 is 15 amino acids. The V gene end was trimmed by 4 bases and the J gene end by 8 bases; junction bases not matched to a gene: 10. Per germline, CDR1 LGHNA and CDR2 YSLEER. The CDR3 here is CASSRTGDVREKLFF. DNA for the CDR3: TGCGCCAGCAGCCGCACAGGGGACGTACGCGAAAAACTGTTTTTT.

The rearrangement uses TRBV7-2 and TRBJ1-2; D unclear. The CDR3 covers 11 residues. CDR1 is SGHTA and CDR2 is FQGNSA in the germline V gene. V shed 5 bases and J shed 11 bases, with 12 bases lying between them. DNA of the CDR3: TGTGCCAGCAGCCTGGCCTGGGAGTACACCTTC. This translates into CASSLAWEYTF.